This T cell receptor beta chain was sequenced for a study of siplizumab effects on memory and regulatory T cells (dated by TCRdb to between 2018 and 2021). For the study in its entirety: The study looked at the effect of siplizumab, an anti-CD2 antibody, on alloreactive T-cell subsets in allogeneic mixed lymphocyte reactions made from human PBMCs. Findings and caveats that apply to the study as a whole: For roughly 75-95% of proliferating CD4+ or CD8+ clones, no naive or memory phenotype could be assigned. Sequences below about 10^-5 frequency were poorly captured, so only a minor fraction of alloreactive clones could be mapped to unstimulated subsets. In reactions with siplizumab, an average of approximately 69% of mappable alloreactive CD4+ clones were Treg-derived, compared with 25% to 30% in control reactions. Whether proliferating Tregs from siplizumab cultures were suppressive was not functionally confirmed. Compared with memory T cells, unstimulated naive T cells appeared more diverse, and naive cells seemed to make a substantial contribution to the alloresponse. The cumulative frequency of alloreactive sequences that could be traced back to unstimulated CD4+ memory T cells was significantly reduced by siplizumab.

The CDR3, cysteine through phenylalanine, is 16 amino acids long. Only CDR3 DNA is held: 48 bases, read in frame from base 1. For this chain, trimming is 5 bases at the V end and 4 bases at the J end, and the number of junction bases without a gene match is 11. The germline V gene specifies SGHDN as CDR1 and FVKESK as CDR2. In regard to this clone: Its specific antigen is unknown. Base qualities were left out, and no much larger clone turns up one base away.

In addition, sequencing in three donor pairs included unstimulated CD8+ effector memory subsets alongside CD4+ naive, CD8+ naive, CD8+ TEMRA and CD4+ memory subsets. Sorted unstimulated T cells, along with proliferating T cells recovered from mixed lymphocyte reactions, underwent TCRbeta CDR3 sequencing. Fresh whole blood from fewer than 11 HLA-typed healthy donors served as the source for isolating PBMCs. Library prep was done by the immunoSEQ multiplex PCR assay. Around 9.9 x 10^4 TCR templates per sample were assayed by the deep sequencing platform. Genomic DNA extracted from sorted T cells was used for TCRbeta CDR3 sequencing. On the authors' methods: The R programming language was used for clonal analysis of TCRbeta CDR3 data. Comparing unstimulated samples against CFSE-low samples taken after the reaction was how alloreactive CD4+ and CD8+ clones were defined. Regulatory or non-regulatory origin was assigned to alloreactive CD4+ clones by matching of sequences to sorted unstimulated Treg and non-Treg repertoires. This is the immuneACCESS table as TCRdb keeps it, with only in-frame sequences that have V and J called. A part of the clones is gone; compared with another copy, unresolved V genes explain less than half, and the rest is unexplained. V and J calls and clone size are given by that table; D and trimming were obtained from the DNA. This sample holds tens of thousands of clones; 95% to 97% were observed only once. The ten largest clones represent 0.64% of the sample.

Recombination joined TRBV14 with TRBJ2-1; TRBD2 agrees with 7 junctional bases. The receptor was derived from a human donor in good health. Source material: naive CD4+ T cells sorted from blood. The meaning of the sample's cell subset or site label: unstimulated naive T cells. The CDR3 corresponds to CASSVASGRYYNEQFF. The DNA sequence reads TGTGCCAGCAGCGTGGCTAGCGGAAGATATTACAATGAGCAGTTCTTC.